The rows below give T cell receptor beta chains drawn from one sample of a study of PD-1 blockade in classical Hodgkin lymphoma. Generated by immunoSEQ multiplex PCR, the TCRdb table keeps only in-frame clones and is missing some. The sample comprises 5,500 to 9,000 clones, roughly three quarters of which are singletons, and approximately 35% rests with the top ten. This specimen consisted of peripheral blood mononuclear cells (PBMCs), obtained before the second cycle of nivolumab. These receptor sequences come from a human donor with classical Hodgkin lymphoma. Each CDR3 is given with its conserved first and last residue. The D gene is left open where the match is weak. Size tells how often a clone was seen (once, few, many) or the class of an expanded clone, and some rows leave it out.

.	.	TRBV7-2	TRBJ1-4	TGTGCCAGCAGCTTAGCCGTGGAGGCTAATGAAAAACTGTTTTTT	CASSLAVEANEKLFF
TRBD1	.	TRBV30	TRBJ2-7	TGTGCCTGGCGATCAAGACAGGGTGTCCCCTACGAGCAGTACTTC	CAWRSRQGVPYEQYF
TRBD2	once	TRBV19	TRBJ2-2	TGTGCCAGTACCGGACTAGCGGGAGCCGGGGGCACCGGGGAGCTGTTTTTT	CASTGLAGAGGTGELFF
.	.	TRBV10-3	TRBJ2-2	TGTGCCACCGCCCGCATTACAGAGGACACCGGGGAGCTGTTTTTT	CATARITEDTGELFF
.	few	TRBV4-1	TRBJ2-3	TGCGCCAGCAGCCAAGTAAACGGGGTTTCTAGCACAGATACGCAGTATTTT	CASSQVNGVSSTDTQYF
.	.	TRBV27	TRBJ2-5	TGTGCCAGCAGTTTAGGTAGTAGCCCCCGGACCCAGTACTTC	CASSLGSSPRTQYF
TRBD1	.	TRBV18	TRBJ1-1	TGTGCCAGCTCACCACCAGGACAGGGACGAGAAGGTACTGAAGCTTTCTTT	CASSPPGQGREGTEAFF
.	.	TRBV6-5	TRBJ1-2	TGTGCCAGCAGTTACTCCCACGGAGCTCAGGGTGGCTACACCTTC	CASSYSHGAQGGYTF
.	.	TRBV4-2	TRBJ2-1	TGTGCCAGCAGCCAAGGCTTAGCGACGTCCTACAATGAGCAGTTCTTC	CASSQGLATSYNEQFF
.	.	TRBV27	TRBJ1-4	TGTGCCAGCACCAGGGGTTCTGCTGCAACTAATGAAAAACTGTTTTTT	CASTRGSAATNEKLFF
TRBD2	medium-sized	TRBV10-3	TRBJ2-1	TGTGCCATCAGTGGTGCTAGCGGGGGCCCCAGCTCCTACAATGAGCAGTTCTTC	CAISGASGGPSSYNEQFF
.	.	TRBV5-1	TRBJ2-1	TGCGCCAGCTCTTTAGGTAATGAGCAGTTCTTC	CASSLGNEQFF
.	.	TRBV4-1	TRBJ1-4	TGCGCCAGCAGCCAAGATGACAAGGGCGCAGGGAGAAAACTGTTTTTT	CASSQDDKGAGRKLFF
TRBD1	.	TRBV7-2	TRBJ1-3	TGTGCCAGCAGCCCAGGGGGGACAGGGGGAAACACCATATATTTT	CASSPGGTGGNTIYF
.	.	TRBV4-2	TRBJ2-7	TGTGCCAGCAGCCCCCCCAGCCTCCCGCCCTACGAGCAGTACTTC	CASSPPSLPPYEQYF
.	.	TRBV6-1	TRBJ2-7	TGTGCCAGCAGTGAAAGACGGTACGAGCAGTACTTC	CASSERRYEQYF
.	.	TRBV6-1	TRBJ1-1	TGTGCCAGCAGTGAAGTGTACACTGAAGCTTTCTTT	CASSEVYTEAFF
TRBD2	.	TRBV27	TRBJ2-5	TGTGCCAGCAGCACGACTAGCGGGGGGGAAGAGACCCAGTACTTC	CASSTTSGGEETQYF
TRBD1	.	TRBV5-4	TRBJ1-1	TGTGCCAGCAGCTTGGGACAGGGGTTTGAAGCTTTCTTT	CASSLGQGFEAFF
TRBD1	.	TRBV19	TRBJ1-5	TGTGCCAGTAGTTCAGGGGGAGGCCCCAGTCGAGATCAGCCCCAGCATTTT	CASSSGGGPSRDQPQHF
TRBD2	.	TRBV27	TRBJ2-3	TGTGCCAGCAGTCTAAGGTCTCTGCTAGCGGCAGATACGCAGTATTTT	CASSLRSLLAADTQYF
.	.	TRBV18	TRBJ2-1	TGTGCCAGCTCACCACAACTAGACGATGAGCAGTTCTTC	CASSPQLDDEQFF
.	.	TRBV28	TRBJ1-4	TGTGCCAGCAGTTTGAGGCGTGAAAAACTGTTTTTT	CASSLRREKLFF
.	.	TRBV19	TRBJ1-5	TGTGCCAGTAGTCTGATGGACAGTTCCTTTAGCAATCAGCCCCAGCATTTT	CASSLMDSSFSNQPQHF
.	few	TRBV5-4	TRBJ1-1	TGTGCCAGCAGCCCCCGGGGGCAGAACACTGAAGCTTTCTTT	CASSPRGQNTEAFF
.	.	TRBV27	TRBJ2-6	TGTGCCAGCAGTTTCTCTGGGGCCAACGTCCTGACTTTC	CASSFSGANVLTF
.	few	TRBV5-6	TRBJ1-5	TGTGCCAGCAGCCTCTATGACAGAAATCAGCCCCAGCATTTT	CASSLYDRNQPQHF
.	.	TRBV7-2	TRBJ2-1	TGTGCCAGCAGCTTAGCGCCAGCAGGGTTAATTGGAAATGAGCAGTTCTTC	CASSLAPAGLIGNEQFF
TRBD2	.	TRBV6-5	TRBJ2-7	TGTGCCAGCAGTTACTCCCCTAGCGGGATTACCTACGAGCAGTACTTC	CASSYSPSGITYEQYF
TRBD2	few	TRBV10-3	TRBJ2-7	TGTGCCATCAGTGAGTCGGGACTAGGCTCCTACGAGCAGTACTTC	CAISESGLGSYEQYF
.	.	TRBV7-7	TRBJ2-2	TGTGCTTTGGGAGTTCACACCGGGGAGCTGTTTTTT	CALGVHTGELFF
.	.	TRBV27	TRBJ1-2	TGTGCCAGCAGTGTTGGACAAAACTATGGCTACACCTTC	CASSVGQNYGYTF
.	once	TRBV4-3	TRBJ2-7	TGCGCCAGCAGCCAAGATCAGTCGGACAGCTCCTACGAGCAGTACTTC	CASSQDQSDSSYEQYF